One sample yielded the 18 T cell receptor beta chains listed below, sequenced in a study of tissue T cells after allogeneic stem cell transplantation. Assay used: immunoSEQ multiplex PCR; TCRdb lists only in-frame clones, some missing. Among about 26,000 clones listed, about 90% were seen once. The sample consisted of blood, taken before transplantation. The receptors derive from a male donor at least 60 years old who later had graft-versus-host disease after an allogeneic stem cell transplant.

The CDR3 region is CASSQDVSAVLGYTF. CDR3 DNA sequence: TGCGCCAGCAGCCAAGATGTGTCGGCAGTCCTTGGCTACACCTTC. The V and J genes are TRBV4-3 and TRBJ1-2; D gene unclear. This CDR3 contains 15 residues. Germline V gene sequence: CDR1 LGHNA, CDR2 YSLEER. The V and J ends lost 0 bases and 7 bases respectively, with 15 bases between them.

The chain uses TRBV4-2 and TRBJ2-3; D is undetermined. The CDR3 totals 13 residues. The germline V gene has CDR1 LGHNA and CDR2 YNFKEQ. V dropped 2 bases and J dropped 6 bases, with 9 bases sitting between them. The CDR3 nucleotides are TGTGCCAGCAGCCAAATTAGCCTGGATACGCAGTATTTT. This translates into CASSQISLDTQYF.

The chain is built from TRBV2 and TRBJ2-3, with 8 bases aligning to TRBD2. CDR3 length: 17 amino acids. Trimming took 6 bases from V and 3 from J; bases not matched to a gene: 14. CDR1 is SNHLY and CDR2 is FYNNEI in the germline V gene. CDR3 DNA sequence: TGTGCCAGCAGCCCCTCTTTTGCGGGGGGACAAACAGATACGCAGTATTTT. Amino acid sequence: CASSPSFAGGQTDTQYF.

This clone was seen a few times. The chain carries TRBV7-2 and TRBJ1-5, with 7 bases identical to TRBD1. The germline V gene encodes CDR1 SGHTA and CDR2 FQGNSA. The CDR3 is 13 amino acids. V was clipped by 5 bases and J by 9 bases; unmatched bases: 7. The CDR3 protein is CASSIRGLGPQHF. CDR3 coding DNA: TGTGCCAGCAGCATCAGGGGGTTGGGGCCCCAGCATTTT.

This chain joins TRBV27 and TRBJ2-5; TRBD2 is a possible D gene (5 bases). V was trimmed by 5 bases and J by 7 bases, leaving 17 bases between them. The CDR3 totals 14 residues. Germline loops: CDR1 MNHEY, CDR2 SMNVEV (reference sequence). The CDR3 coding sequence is TGTGCCAGCAGTCCCTACCCGGGGAAGGTGACCCAGTACTTC. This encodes CASSPYPGKVTQYF.

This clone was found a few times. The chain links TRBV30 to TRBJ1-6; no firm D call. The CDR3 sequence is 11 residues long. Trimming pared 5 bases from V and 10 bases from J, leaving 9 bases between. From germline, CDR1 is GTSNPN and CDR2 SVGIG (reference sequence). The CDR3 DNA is TGTGCCTGGGGGTCGGGGTCACCCCTCCACTTT. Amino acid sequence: CAWGSGSPLHF.

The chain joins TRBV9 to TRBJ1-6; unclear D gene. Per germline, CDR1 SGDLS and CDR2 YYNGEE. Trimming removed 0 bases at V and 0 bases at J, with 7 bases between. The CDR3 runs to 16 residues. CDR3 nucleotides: TGTGCCAGCAGCGTAGAAAGGAGCTCCTATAATTCACCCCTCCACTTT. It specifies CASSVERSSYNSPLHF.

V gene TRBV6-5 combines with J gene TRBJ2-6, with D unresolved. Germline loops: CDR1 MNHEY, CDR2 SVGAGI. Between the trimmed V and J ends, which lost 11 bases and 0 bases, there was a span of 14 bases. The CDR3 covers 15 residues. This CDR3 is CASQWGSSGANVLTF. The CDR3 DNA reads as TGTGCCTCCCAGTGGGGAAGCTCTGGGGCCAACGTCCTGACTTTC.

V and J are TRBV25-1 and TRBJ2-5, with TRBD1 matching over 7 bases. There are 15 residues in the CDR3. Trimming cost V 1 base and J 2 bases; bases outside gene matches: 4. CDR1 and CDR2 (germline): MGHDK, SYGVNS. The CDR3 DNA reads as TGTGCCAGCAGTGAATCTCTGGGACAGCAAGAGACCCAGTACTTC. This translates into CASSESLGQQETQYF.

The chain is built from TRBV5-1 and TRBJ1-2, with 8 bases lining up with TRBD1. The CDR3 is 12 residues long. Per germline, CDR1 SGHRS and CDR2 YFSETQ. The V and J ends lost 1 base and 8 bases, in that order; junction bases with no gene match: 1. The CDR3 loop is CASSLPGGGYTF. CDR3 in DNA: TGCGCCAGCAGCTTGCCAGGGGGCGGCTACACCTTC.

Written as DNA, the CDR3 is TGTGCCAGCAGCCAAGTTGGAACAGGGGGCAATGGCTACACCTTC. Amino acid sequence: CASSQVGTGGNGYTF. V and J are TRBV4-2 and TRBJ1-2, with 9 bases matching TRBD1. V dropped 1 base and J dropped 6; count of bases not matched to a gene: 6. The CDR3 has 15 amino acids. Germline V CDR1 and CDR2: LGHNA, YNFKEQ.

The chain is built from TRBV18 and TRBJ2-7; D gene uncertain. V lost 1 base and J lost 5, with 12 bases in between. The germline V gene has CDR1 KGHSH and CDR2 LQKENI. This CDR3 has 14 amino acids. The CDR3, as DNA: TGTGCCAGCTCACCACAGGGAATCGGAAACGAGCAGTACTTC. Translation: CASSPQGIGNEQYF.

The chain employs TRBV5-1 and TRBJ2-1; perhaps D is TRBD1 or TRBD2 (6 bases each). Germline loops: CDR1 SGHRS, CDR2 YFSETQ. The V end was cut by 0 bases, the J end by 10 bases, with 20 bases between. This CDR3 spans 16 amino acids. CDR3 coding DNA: TGCGCCAGCAGCTTGGTGGGGACACCCATGGAGGGCGAGCAGTTCTTC. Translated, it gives CASSLVGTPMEGEQFF.

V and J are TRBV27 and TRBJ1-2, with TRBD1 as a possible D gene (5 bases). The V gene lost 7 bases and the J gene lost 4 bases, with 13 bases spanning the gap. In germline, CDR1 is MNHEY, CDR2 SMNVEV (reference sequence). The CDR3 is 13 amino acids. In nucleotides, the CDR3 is TGTGCCAGCACCTTTCAGGGAAGCTATGGCTACACCTTC. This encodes CASTFQGSYGYTF.

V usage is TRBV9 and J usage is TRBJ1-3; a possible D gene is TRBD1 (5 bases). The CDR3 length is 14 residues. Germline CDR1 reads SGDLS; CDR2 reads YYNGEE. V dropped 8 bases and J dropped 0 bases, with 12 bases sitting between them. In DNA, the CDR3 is TGTGCCAGTTGCCGAGACAGCTCTGGAAACACCATATATTTT. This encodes CASCRDSSGNTIYF.

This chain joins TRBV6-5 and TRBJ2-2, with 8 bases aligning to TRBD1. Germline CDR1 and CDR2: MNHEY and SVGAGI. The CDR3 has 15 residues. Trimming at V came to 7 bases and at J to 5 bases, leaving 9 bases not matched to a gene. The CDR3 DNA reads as TGTGCCAGCAACCCCGGGACAGGATATACCGGGGAGCTGTTTTTT. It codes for CASNPGTGYTGELFF.

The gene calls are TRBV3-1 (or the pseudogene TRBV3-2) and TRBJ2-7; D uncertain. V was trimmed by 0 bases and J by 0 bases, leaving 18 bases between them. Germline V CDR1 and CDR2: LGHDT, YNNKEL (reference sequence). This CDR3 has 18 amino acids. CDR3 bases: TGTGCCAGCAGCCAAGACGTGGGTGGATGGCCAAGCTCCTACGAGCAGTACTTC. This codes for CASSQDVGGWPSSYEQYF.

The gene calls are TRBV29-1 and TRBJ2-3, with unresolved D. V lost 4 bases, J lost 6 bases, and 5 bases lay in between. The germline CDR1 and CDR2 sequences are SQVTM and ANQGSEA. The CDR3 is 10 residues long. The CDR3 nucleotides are TGCAGCGTTGGGGGTGATACGCAGTATTTT. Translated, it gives CSVGGDTQYF.